Listed here is a single T cell receptor (beta chain). Its antigen is unknown. In each case, RNA was isolated and then reverse transcribed into cDNA as the sequencing template. Sequencing was performed with immunoSEQ multiplex PCR; in TCRdb, only in-frame clones are kept and a portion is missing. This sample carries about 200,000 clones, 58% of them seen once, and the ten largest clones take 5.5%. The sample originates from a study of CD8+ T cells in alopecia areata. Whole-study context: Those treated were given oral tofacitinib at 5 to 10 mg twice daily.

General study points: With tofacitinib ongoing, many expanded lesional clones persisted in both scalp and blood.

The length of the CDR3 is 16 residues. Germline V lookup: CDR1 SQVTM, CDR2 ANQGSEA. V shed 3 bases and J 3 bases; nucleotides not matched to a gene: 10. Treatment specified: oral pan-JAK inhibitor, 5-10 mg twice daily. Alopecia areata patients gave lesional scalp punch biopsies and peripheral blood samples. This specimen consisted of CD4+ T cells sorted from blood, obtained at week 24, from a patient treated with tofacitinib. V is TRBV29-1 and J is TRBJ2-3; 9 positions agree with TRBD1. The TCR sequence derives from a human donor with alopecia areata. This chain's CDR3 is CSVDSYTGGGTDTQYF. The CDR3 DNA reads TGCAGCGTTGATTCCTATACAGGGGGCGGTACAGATACGCAGTATTTT.